This T cell receptor (beta chain) is drawn from a study of CD8 T cells in ankylosing spondylitis. Trimming left V 5 bases short and J 3 bases short, with 17 bases between. The CDR3 is made up of 15 amino acids. From germline, CDR1 is DFQATT and CDR2 SNEGSKA (reference sequence). TCRdb itself ran the 5' RACE reads through MiXCR, one entry per CDR3 protein. This table holds over 200,000 distinct CDR3 sequences, over 9.5% found once. This clonotype has just a few counts. V usage is TRBV20-1 and J usage is TRBJ1-5, with D tentatively TRBD1 (5 bases). This sequence was found in a male donor with ankylosing spondylitis or in good health (not recorded which). Sequences were obtained from blood, either unsorted or a sorted T cell fraction (not recorded which). CDR3: CSASRPGLDNQPQHF. The CDR3 DNA reads as TGCAGTGCTTCCCGCCCAGGGTTGGACAATCAGCCCCAGCATTTT.